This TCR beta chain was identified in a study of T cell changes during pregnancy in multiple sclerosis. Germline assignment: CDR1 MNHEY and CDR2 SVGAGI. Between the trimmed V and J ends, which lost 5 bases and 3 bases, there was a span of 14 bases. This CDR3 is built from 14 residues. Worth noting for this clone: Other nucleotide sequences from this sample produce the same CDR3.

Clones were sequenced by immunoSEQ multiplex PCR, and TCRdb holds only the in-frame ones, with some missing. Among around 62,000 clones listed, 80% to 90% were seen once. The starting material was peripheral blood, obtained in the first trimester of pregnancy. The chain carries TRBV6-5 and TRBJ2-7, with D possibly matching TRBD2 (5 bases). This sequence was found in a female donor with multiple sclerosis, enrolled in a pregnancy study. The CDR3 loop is CASSRRDLFYEQYF. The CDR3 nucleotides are TGTGCCAGCAGTCGCCGGGATCTCTTCTACGAGCAGTACTTC.